This T cell receptor (beta chain) was identified in a study of graft-versus-host responses after intestinal transplantation. Study-level background: All of the recipients had induction that used anti-thymocyte globulin, then tacrolimus and steroids for about 3 years.

This clone was counted between two and nine times. Its antigen is undetermined. General study results and limits: The recipient marrow held GvH clones, and some of them showed up first in ileum or blood. Declining HvG levels early post-transplant were linked to peak circulating GvH clone levels.

This CDR3 has 13 residues. Trimming stripped 6 bases from V and 6 bases from J, with 14 bases between. Germline values: CDR1 LNHDA, CDR2 SQIVND (reference sequence). Libraries were prepared by immunoSEQ multiplex PCR; TCRdb keeps only in-frame clonotypes and omits some of them. The data hold 29,000 or so clones, with 60% to 85% observed a single time. Graft material was processed, releasing intraepithelial and lamina propria lymphocytes. This TCR was sampled from a human patient who received an intestinal transplant, so some T cells may come from the graft donor. Sequenced here: ileum tissue, sampled 98 days after intestinal transplantation. The chain recombines TRBV19 with TRBJ1-2; D is ambiguous. The CDR3 nucleotides are TGTGCCAGTAGGCCGGGAAGGGTAGATGGCTACACCTTC. This gives the protein CASRPGRVDGYTF.